This TCR beta chain was identified during a study of cytomegalovirus exposure and HLA in healthy donors. Study background: Sequencing of about 179 million T cells in an earlier analysis found 100 million to 140 million unique TCR beta sequences. Approximately 85 million unique TCRs from HLA-typed donors were held in an early data release. Study outcomes and limitations: Later analysis found that TCR beta chains associated with HLA were more clonally expanded than other, equally common chains. An assumption of roughly uniform sequencing depth across donors underlay the presence/absence analyses.

13 Jbeta primers and 60 Vbeta primers were used for the PCR. Measured with immunoSEQ multiplex PCR; TCRdb has only the in-frame clones, and not every one. The sample shows approximately 160,000 clones, less than 90% of them seen only once. Turning to this clone: Its antigen is unknown.

Trimming took 1 base from V and 4 from J, leaving 10 bases between them. Germline V gene sequence: CDR1 MDHEN, CDR2 SYDVKM. This CDR3 has 14 residues. The V and J genes are TRBV28 and TRBJ1-2; D is ambiguous. This sequence originates from a middle-aged man in good health and CMV-seropositive. Sequences were obtained from PBMCs. This chain's CDR3 is CASSLLAVLYGYTF. CDR3 coding DNA: TGTGCCAGCAGTTTATTGGCGGTCCTCTATGGCTACACCTTC.